This entry lists 16 T cell receptor beta chains sequenced from one sample in a study of blood T cell repertoires in COVID-19. Repertoires were generated with immunoSEQ multiplex PCR, while TCRdb's copy carries only in-frame clones and drops some. The repertoire consists of fewer than 100,000 clones, with about 86% occurring once and the leading ten covering over 15%. Material for sequencing was peripheral blood. The receptors stem from a human donor in a cohort sampled during active COVID-19.

The chain combines TRBV9 with TRBJ1-6; 8 bases are shared with TRBD1. The V and J ends lost 2 bases and 4 bases, in that order; junction bases with no gene match: 5. This CDR3 is 16 amino acids long. Germline CDR1 reads SGDLS; CDR2 reads YYNGEE. The CDR3 loop reads CASSVSGQGYNSPLHF. DNA of the CDR3: TGTGCCAGCAGCGTGTCAGGACAGGGTTATAATTCACCCCTCCACTTT.

J is TRBJ2-7 and V is TRBV28; TRBD2 aligns across 7 bases. Germline V CDR1 and CDR2: MDHEN, SYDVKM. Trimming at V came to 11 bases and at J to 4 bases, leaving 2 bases not matched to a gene. The CDR3 spans 10 residues. CDR3 amino acids: CAVGGYEQYF. CDR3 nucleotide sequence: TGTGCCGTGGGGGGGTACGAGCAGTACTTC.

DNA for the CDR3: TGTGCCAGCAGCTCCGTCGCCAGGGTCTATGGCTACACCTTC. The encoded protein is CASSSVARVYGYTF. The rearrangement links TRBV5-6 to TRBJ1-2; a weak D match, TRBD1 (5 bases). Germline lookup yields CDR1 SGHDT and CDR2 YYEEEE. The CDR3 spans 14 residues. V was trimmed by 3 bases and J by 4 bases, leaving 13 bases between them.

This clone was picked up a small number of times. The chain links TRBV4-3 to TRBJ2-7, with TRBD2 matching over 7 bases. V gave up 1 base and J gave up 0 bases; unmatched junction bases: 9. The CDR3 length is 17 residues. CDR1 is LGHNA and CDR2 is YSLEER in the germline V gene. CDR3 in amino acids: CASSQAASGTSSYEQYF. As DNA, the CDR3 is TGCGCCAGCAGCCAAGCGGCGAGCGGGACCAGCTCCTACGAGCAGTACTTC.

The chain combines TRBV5-6 with TRBJ2-2; D not resolved. This CDR3 is built from 14 residues. Germline CDR1 and CDR2: SGHDT and YYEEEE. V was clipped by 4 bases and J by 5 bases, with 12 bases between them. CDR3 in amino acids: CASSRSRLTGELFF. CDR3 nucleotide sequence: TGTGCCAGCAGCAGAAGCAGGTTGACCGGGGAGCTGTTTTTT.

This clone was seen a handful of times. V is TRBV7-8 and J is TRBJ2-1, with D possibly TRBD1 on 6 matching bases. The V end lost 2 bases, the J end lost 4 bases, and 12 bases lay between the germline ends. The CDR3 length is 15 residues. Germline values: CDR1 SGHVS, CDR2 FQNEAQ. Here the CDR3 reads CASSLSSGVYNEQFF. For the CDR3, the DNA is TGTGCCAGCAGCTTATCGTCAGGGGTATACAATGAGCAGTTCTTC.

This clone has just one count. The chain couples TRBV7-9 to TRBJ2-1; 7 nucleotides match TRBD2. V gave up 1 base and J gave up 6 bases; unmatched junction bases: 12. The CDR3 is made up of 17 amino acids. Germline loops: CDR1 SEHNR, CDR2 FQNEAQ (reference sequence). This CDR3 is CASSLGGRAGVRNEQFF. CDR3 sequence (DNA): TGTGCCAGCAGCTTAGGTGGGAGGGCCGGGGTTCGCAATGAGCAGTTCTTC.

The chain couples TRBV28 to TRBJ1-1, with D perhaps matching TRBD1 (6 bases). The CDR3 covers 14 residues. Trimming pared 4 bases from V and 1 base from J, leaving 10 bases between. The germline V gene encodes CDR1 MDHEN and CDR2 SYDVKM. CDR3 sequence reads: CASSSGVGNTEAFF. CDR3 coding DNA: TGTGCCAGCAGTTCAGGGGTAGGGAACACTGAAGCTTTCTTT.

The J gene is TRBJ2-7, the V gene TRBV6-1, with a tentative D call TRBD1 (6 bases). The CDR3 totals 19 residues. The germline gives CDR1 MNHNS, CDR2 SASEGT. The V gene lost 1 base and the J gene lost 0 bases, with 22 bases spanning the gap. DNA for the CDR3: TGTGCCAGCAGTGAAGTGGGGCTTGGGGGCCTGGTAAGCTCCTACGAGCAGTACTTC. Translation: CASSEVGLGGLVSSYEQYF.

This chain connects TRBV4-3 to TRBJ2-4, with 9 bases lining up with TRBD2. Germline V lookup: CDR1 LGHNA, CDR2 YSLEER. J was trimmed by 7 bases and V by 0 bases; bases with no gene match: 7. This CDR3 has 16 amino acids. The CDR3 loop is CASSQDTAGGPNIQYF. CDR3 DNA sequence: TGCGCCAGCAGCCAAGATACCGCGGGAGGGCCTAACATTCAGTACTTC.

This chain uses TRBV27 with TRBJ1-3; no firm D call. Trimming stripped 6 bases from V and 0 bases from J, with 15 bases between. This CDR3 has 16 residues. The V gene's germline CDR1 is MNHEY and CDR2 SMNVEV (reference sequence). DNA of the CDR3: TGTGCCAGCAGCACTAATGACGGATCCTCTGGAAACACCATATATTTT. Amino acid sequence: CASSTNDGSSGNTIYF.

The J gene is TRBJ1-2, the V gene TRBV6-5; 8 bases align to TRBD1. The J segment lost 1 base and the V segment lost 6 bases, leaving 4 bases of the junction unmatched. There are 14 residues in the CDR3. Germline assignment: CDR1 MNHEY and CDR2 SVGAGI. The CDR3 protein is CASRPTGGNYGYTF. CDR3 sequence (DNA): TGTGCCAGCAGGCCCACAGGGGGTAACTATGGCTACACCTTC.

The V call is TRBV7-6, the J call TRBJ2-1; 7 bases are a match to TRBD1. The CDR3 has 15 residues. The ends lost 3 bases at V and 7 bases at J; junction bases unmatched: 9. Germline V lookup: CDR1 SGHVS, CDR2 FNYEAQ. The DNA of the CDR3 is TGTGCCAGCAGCTTTACAGGGGCGAAATCGAATGAGCAGTTCTTC. Translated: CASSFTGAKSNEQFF. Variable domain in full (rest from reference TRBV7-6 and TRBJ2-1): GAGVSQSPRYKVTKRGQDVALRCDPISGHVSLYWYRQALGQGPEFLTYFNYEAQQDKSGLPNDRFSAERPEGSISTLTIQRTEQRDSAMYRCASSFTGAKSNEQFFGPGTRLTVL.

This clone was detected once. The gene calls are TRBV12-3 or TRBV12-4 and TRBJ1-1, with a tentative D call TRBD1 (6 bases). V lost 10 bases, J lost 4 bases, and 16 bases lay in between. The CDR3 spans 13 residues. The CDR3 DNA follows: TGTGCCACCCAGTGGGGGCCGGGCACTGAAGCTTTCTTT. Amino acids: CATQWGPGTEAFF.

CDR3 in amino acids: CAWGRDRNQPQHF. CDR3 sequence (DNA): TGTGCCTGGGGCCGGGACAGGAATCAGCCCCAGCATTTT. The rearrangement joins TRBV30 to TRBJ1-5; 8 bases align to TRBD1. CDR1 and CDR2 (germline): GTSNPN, SVGIG (reference sequence). V dropped 5 bases and J dropped 4; count of bases not matched to a gene: 4. There are 13 residues in the CDR3. The full variable domain, in which reference TRBV30 and TRBJ1-5 provide the parts outside the CDR3, is SQTIHQWPATLVQPVGSPLSLECTVEGTSNPNLYWYRQAAGRGLQLLFYSVGIGQISSEVPQNLSASRPQDRQFILSSKKLLLSDSGFYLCAWGRDRNQPQHFGDGTRLSIL.

V usage is TRBV5-4 and J usage is TRBJ1-2; D may be TRBD1 (6 bases). The V end lost 3 bases, the J end lost 5 bases, and 11 bases lay between the germline ends. Looked up from germline, CDR1 is SGHNT and CDR2 is YYREEE (reference sequence). This CDR3 region has 13 residues. The CDR3 DNA follows: TGTGCCAGCAGCTCGACAGGACCTTATGGCTACACCTTC. Translation: CASSSTGPYGYTF.